The following is a T cell receptor (beta chain) sequence with its context. This sample is drawn from a study of regulatory T cells in long-lasting Graves disease. Study-wide context: Graves' patients with a new diagnosis had received antithyroid drugs under 3 months.

Sequencing libraries for TCR beta were prepared with iRepertoire HTBI primers and Arm-PCR of CDR3 regions. TCRdb independently ran MiXCR on the multiplex PCR reads; one entry per CDR3 protein. The sample contains hundreds of thousands of distinct CDR3 sequences, 15% to 20% of which appear only once. Stated time point: newly diagnosed GD, antithyroid drugs for less than 3 months. PBMC RNA served as the TCR library source. As collected, the peripheral blood samples measured 7.5 to 10 milliliters each and went into EDTA tubes. This sample also appeared in a second study, on T cells in Graves' hyperthyroidism and ophthalmopathy. That source adds: Newly diagnosed patients aged 18 to 65 had hyperthyroidism of under 2 months' duration. First-round RT-PCR targeting the TCR CDR3 was performed with the HTBI primer set.

The starting material was peripheral blood mononuclear cells (PBMCs), obtained at new diagnosis, from a patient treated with antithyroid drugs. This TCR derives from a woman in her 30s with Graves disease.

The CDR3 region has the DNA TGTGCCAGCGGCGGGACAGGGAGGTATTACTATGGCTACACCTTC. Amino acid sequence: CASGGTGRYYYGYTF. The chain recombines TRBV27 with TRBJ1-2; 9 nucleotides agree with TRBD1. The CDR3 length is 15 residues. V trimming: 8 bases; J trimming: 3 bases; junction bases outside the gene matches: 10. Germline CDR1 reads MNHEY; CDR2 reads SMNVEV (reference sequence).